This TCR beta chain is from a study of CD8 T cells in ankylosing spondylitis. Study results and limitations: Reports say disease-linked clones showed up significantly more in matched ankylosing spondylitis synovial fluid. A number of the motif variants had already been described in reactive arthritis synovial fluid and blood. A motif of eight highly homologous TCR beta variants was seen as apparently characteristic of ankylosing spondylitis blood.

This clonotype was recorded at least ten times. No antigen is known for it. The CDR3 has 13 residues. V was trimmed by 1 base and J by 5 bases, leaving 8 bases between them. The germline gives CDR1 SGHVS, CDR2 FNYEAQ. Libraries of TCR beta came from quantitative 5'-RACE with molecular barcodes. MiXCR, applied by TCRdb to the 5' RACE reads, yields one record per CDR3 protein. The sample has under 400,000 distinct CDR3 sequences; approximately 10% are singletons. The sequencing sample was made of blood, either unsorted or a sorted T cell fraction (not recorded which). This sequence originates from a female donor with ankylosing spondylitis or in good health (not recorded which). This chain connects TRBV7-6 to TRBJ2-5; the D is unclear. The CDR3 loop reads CASSLVVRETQYF. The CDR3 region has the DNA TGTGCCAGCAGCTTAGTGGTTAGGGAGACCCAGTACTTC.